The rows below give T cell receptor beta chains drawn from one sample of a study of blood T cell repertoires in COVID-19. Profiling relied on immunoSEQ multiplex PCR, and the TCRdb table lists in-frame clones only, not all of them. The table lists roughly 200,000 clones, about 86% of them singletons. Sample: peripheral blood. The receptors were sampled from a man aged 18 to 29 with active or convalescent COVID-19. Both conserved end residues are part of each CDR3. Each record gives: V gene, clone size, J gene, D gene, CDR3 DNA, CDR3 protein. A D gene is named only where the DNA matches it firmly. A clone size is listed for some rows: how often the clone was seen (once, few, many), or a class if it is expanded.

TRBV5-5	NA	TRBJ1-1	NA	TGTGCCAGCAGCTTGGGGGGGCAAGGGTCCACTGAAGCTTTCTTT	CASSLGGQGSTEAFF
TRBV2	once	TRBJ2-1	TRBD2	TGTGCCAGCAGTCCCCTCTCGGGACTAGCCCTTTACAATGAGCAGTTCTTC	CASSPLSGLALYNEQFF
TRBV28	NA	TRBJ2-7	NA	TGTGCCAGCAGTTCAGGTGTCGCCGCCTACGAGCAGTACTTC	CASSSGVAAYEQYF
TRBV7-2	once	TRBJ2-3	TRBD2	TGTGCCAGCAGCTTAACCGGGACTAGCGGTACCACAGATACGCAGTATTTT	CASSLTGTSGTTDTQYF
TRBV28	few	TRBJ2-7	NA	TGTGCCAGCAGCCCCGACGGGCGTCGGGGGGAGCAGTACTTC	CASSPDGRRGEQYF
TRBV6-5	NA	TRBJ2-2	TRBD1	TGTGCCAGCAGCAGTGACAGGGGAAGGGCCGGGGAGCTGTTTTTT	CASSSDRGRAGELFF
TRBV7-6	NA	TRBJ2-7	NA	TGTGCCAGCAGCGGAACAGGGACCGAGCAGTACTTC	CASSGTGTEQYF
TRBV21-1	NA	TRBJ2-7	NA	TGTGCCAGCACCAACGGACTAGGGGCCTACGAGCAGTACTTC	CASTNGLGAYEQYF
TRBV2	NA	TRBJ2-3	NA	TGTGCCAGCACGGGAACCAACACAGATACGCAGTATTTT	CASTGTNTDTQYF
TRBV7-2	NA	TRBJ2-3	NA	TGTGCCAGCAGCTTACGGCCAGAGGCTAGCATGGATACGCAGTATTTT	CASSLRPEASMDTQYF
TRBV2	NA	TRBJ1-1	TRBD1	TGTGCCAGCAGCGCAGGGGGCACGAGCACTGAAGCTTTCTTT	CASSAGGTSTEAFF